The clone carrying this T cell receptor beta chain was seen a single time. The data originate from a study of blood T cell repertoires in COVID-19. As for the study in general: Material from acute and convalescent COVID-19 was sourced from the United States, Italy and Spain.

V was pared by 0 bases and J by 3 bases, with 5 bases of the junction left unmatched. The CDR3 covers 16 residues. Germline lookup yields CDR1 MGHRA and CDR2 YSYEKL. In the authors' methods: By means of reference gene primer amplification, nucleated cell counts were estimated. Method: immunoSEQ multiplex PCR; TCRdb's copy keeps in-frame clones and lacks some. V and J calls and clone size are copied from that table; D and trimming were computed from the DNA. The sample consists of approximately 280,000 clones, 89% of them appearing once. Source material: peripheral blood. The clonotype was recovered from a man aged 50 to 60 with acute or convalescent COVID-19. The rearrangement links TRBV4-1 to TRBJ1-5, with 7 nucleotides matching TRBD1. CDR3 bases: TGCGCCAGCAGCCAAGATCGGGGACAGAACAATCAGCCCCAGCATTTT. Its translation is CASSQDRGQNNQPQHF.